One TCR beta chain is described in this entry. This clone was observed once. The target of this receptor is not known. No much larger clonotype is one base removed from it; base qualities were not supplied. TCRbeta CDR3 regions were amplified from genomic DNA using the immunoSEQ Assay, a bias-controlled multiplex PCR. As for the original processing: Nucleated cell counts per sample were estimated from amplification of reference gene primers within the assay. To quantify the absolute abundance of each unique TCRbeta CDR3 rearrangement, sequence reads were collapsed and filtered. For each sample, productive Simpson clonality was calculated by taking the square root of Simpson's diversity index across productive rearrangements. The immuneACCESS repertoire file appears here via TCRdb, limited to in-frame rearrangements. These files lack a portion of the clones; in checked studies, under half of the deficit traces to unresolved V genes, and the cause of the others is not known. That table is the source of V, J and clone size, and D and trimming were worked out from the DNA. This sample lists about 78,000 clones; 90% were detected once. The ten biggest clones cover around 1% of the sample.

These data come from a study of blood T cell repertoires in COVID-19 (dated by TCRdb to about 2020). About the full investigation: Samples covering the acute and convalescent phases of COVID-19 were provided by collaborators in the United States, Italy and Spain. The repertoires were made available in a free public database intended to serve as a resource for research on the immune response to SARS-CoV-2. HLA class I and class II types, where available, came from metadata supplied by the sample provider rather than from assay-based typing. Samples came from the ongoing ImmuneRACE study (first 160 participants) plus 1,254 subjects from 6 global collaborators. Subjects who had been exposed to COVID-19, were actively infected with it, or had recovered from it provided the deeply sampled blood TCRbeta repertoires that made up the dataset. A de-identified subject ID, COVID-19 status, age in years and sex were almost always included in the sample metadata. The prospective study material was composed of cDNA or gDNA derived from T cells, B-cell-depleted T cells, or PBMCs.

CDR1 and CDR2, looked up from the germline V gene, are MNHEY and SVGAGI. From its cysteine to its phenylalanine, the CDR3 spans 15 amino acids. Only the CDR3 DNA is retained, 45 bases long and in frame from the first base. V is cut back by 4 bases and J by 3 bases, with 6 bases in the junction unmatched. Collaborating institutions collected whole blood in K2EDTA tubes following their own protocols. Collaborator samples were shipped for TCRbeta analysis as frozen whole blood, isolated PBMCs, or DNA extracted from either sample type. General conclusions and limits of the study: Clinical and demographic metadata were provided uncurated, with the amount varying by source and participant.

Material for sequencing was peripheral blood. The receptor comes from a woman aged 45 to 65 in a cohort sampled during active COVID-19. The receptor chain draws on TRBV6-5 and TRBJ2-3, and 8 bases in between align with TRBD2. The DNA reads TGTGCCAGCAGTTTAAGAGCGGGAGTGACAGATACGCAGTATTTT. It translates to CASSLRAGVTDTQYF.